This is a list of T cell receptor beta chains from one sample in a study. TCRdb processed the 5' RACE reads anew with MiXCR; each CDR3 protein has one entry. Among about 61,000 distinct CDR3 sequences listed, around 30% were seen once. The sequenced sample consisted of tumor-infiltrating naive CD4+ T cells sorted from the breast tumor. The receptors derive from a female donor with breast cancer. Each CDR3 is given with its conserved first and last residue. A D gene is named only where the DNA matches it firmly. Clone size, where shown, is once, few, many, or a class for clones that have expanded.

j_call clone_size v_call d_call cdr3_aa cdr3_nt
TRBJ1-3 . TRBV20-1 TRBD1 CSASIQGGNTIYF TGCAGTGCTAGTATCCAGGGGGGGAACACCATATATTTT
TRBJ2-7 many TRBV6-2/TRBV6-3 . CASRGDSYYEQYF TGTGCCAGCAGAGGGGACTCATACTACGAGCAGTACTTC
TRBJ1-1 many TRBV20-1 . CSAPRGGMNTEAFF TGCAGTGCCCCGCGGGGAGGAATGAACACTGAAGCTTTCTTT
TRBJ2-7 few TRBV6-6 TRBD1 CASSYAPAGTGDYEQYF TGTGCCAGCAGTTACGCTCCGGCCGGGACAGGGGACTACGAGCAGTACTTC
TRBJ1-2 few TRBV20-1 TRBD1 CSADRGGGYTF TGCAGTGCGGACAGGGGCGGCGGCTACACCTTC
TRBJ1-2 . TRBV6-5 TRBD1 CASSCSGEQGSGYTF TGTGCCAGCAGTTGCTCGGGGGAACAGGGGTCTGGCTACACCTTC
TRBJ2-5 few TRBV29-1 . CSVRTLLETQYF TGCAGCGTTAGGACCCTCCTCGAGACCCAGTACTTC
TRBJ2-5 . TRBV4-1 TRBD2 CASSHGGLAGRQETQYF TGCGCCAGCAGCCACGGAGGACTAGCGGGAAGGCAAGAGACCCAGTACTTC
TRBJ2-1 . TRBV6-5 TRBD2 CASSYHSASGTIF TGTGCCAGCAGTTACCACTCAGCTAGCGGGACAATCTTC
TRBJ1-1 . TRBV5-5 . CASTLDPGTEAFF TGTGCCAGCACCCTGGACCCGGGCACTGAAGCTTTCTTT
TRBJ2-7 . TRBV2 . CASSDQMSAYEQYF TGTGCCAGCAGTGATCAGATGTCGGCCTACGAGCAGTACTTC
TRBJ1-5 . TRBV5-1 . CASSEKQDQPQHF TGCGCCAGCAGCGAGAAACAGGATCAGCCCCAGCATTTT
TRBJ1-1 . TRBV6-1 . CASNLGGNTEAFF TGTGCCAGCAACTTAGGGGGGAACACTGAAGCTTTCTTT
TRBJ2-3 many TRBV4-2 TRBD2 CASSLSRVTGTSGASSTDTQYF TGTGCCAGCAGCCTTTCCCGAGTGACCGGGACTAGCGGGGCCTCTAGCACAGATACGCAGTATTTT
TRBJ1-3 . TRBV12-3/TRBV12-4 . CASRPTGKSGNTIYF TGTGCCAGCCGCCCGACCGGGAAAAGTGGAAACACCATATATTTT
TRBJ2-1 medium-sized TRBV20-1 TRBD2 CSARDPTGGVAYNEQFF TGCAGTGCTAGAGATCCCACGGGGGGGGTGGCCTACAATGAGCAGTTCTTC
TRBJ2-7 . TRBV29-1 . CSSGGAGEQYF TGCAGCAGTGGGGGCGCGGGGGAGCAGTACTTC
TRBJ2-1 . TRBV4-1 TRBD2 CASSQGLAGNNEQFF TGCGCCAGCAGCCAAGGACTAGCGGGTAACAATGAGCAGTTCTTC
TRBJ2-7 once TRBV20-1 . CSAQAVPISEQYF TGCAGTGCTCAAGCGGTCCCAATTTCCGAGCAGTACTTC
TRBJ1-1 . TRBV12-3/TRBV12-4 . CTSSFGDFGTEAFF TGTACCAGCAGTTTTGGGGATTTCGGCACTGAAGCTTTCTTT
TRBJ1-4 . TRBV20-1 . CSARELGELFF TGCAGTGCTAGAGAGTTGGGCGAACTGTTTTTT
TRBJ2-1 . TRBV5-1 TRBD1 CASSLADRRNEQFF TGCGCCAGCAGCTTGGCGGACAGGCGCAATGAGCAGTTCTTC
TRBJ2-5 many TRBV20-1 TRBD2 CSARDGSRFAGGWETQYF TGCAGTGCTAGAGACGGGTCCCGTTTTGCGGGAGGGTGGGAGACCCAGTACTTC
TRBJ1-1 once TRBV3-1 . CASSQEVGTEAFF TGTGCCAGCAGCCAAGAGGTCGGTACTGAAGCTTTCTTT
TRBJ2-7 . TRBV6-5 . CASRDGKFYEQYF TGTGCCAGCAGGGACGGGAAGTTCTACGAGCAGTACTTC
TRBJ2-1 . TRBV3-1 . CASSHRRKDNEQFF TGTGCCAGCAGCCATCGGAGGAAAGACAATGAGCAGTTCTTC
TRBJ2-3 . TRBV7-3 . CASSLGIGASTDTQYF TGTGCCAGCAGCTTGGGGATCGGGGCGTCAACAGATACGCAGTATTTT
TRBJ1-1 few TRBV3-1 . CASSQVEEGTEAFF TGTGCCAGCAGCCAAGTAGAGGAGGGGACTGAAGCTTTCTTT
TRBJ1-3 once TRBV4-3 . CASSQEGGLSSGDTIYF TGCGCCAGCAGCCAAGAGGGGGGACTCAGCTCTGGAGACACCATATATTTT
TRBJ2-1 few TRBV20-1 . CSARDIAVTVNEQFF TGCAGTGCCAGAGATATTGCGGTTACTGTCAATGAACAGTTCTTC
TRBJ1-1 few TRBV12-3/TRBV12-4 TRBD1 CASSSIFDRGDTEAFF TGTGCCAGCAGTTCTATATTCGACAGGGGCGACACTGAAGCTTTCTTT
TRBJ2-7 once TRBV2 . CASTRVEQYF TGTGCCAGCACTCGGGTCGAGCAGTACTTC
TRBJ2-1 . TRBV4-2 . CASSQQGIDEQFF TGTGCCAGCAGCCAACAGGGTATAGATGAGCAGTTCTTC
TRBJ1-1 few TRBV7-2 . CASSRRTDTEAFF TGTGCCAGCAGCCGAAGGACGGACACTGAAGCTTTCTTT
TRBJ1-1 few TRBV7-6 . CASSLDDSNTEAFF TGTGCCAGCAGCTTAGACGATTCGAACACTGAAGCTTTCTTT
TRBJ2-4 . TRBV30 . CAWSVGLRNIQYF TGTGCCTGGAGTGTGGGGTTGAGAAACATTCAGTACTTC
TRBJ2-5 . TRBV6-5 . CASSYQGQETQYF TGTGCCAGCAGTTACCAGGGCCAAGAGACCCAGTACTTC
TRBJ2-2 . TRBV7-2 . CAIRDRTNTGELFF TGTGCCATACGGGACCGCACGAACACCGGGGAGCTGTTTTTT
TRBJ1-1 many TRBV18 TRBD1 CASSPRQGQTEAFF TGTGCCAGCTCACCTCGACAGGGGCAGACTGAAGCTTTCTTT
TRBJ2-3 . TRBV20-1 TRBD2 CSAQLAGSTQYF TGCAGTGCGCAACTAGCGGGATCTACGCAGTATTTT
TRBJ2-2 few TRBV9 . CASSPKSIGELFF TGTGCCAGCAGCCCCAAGAGTATCGGGGAGCTGTTTTTT